Detailed here is one TCR beta chain. Its cognate antigen is unknown. Germline V CDR1 and CDR2: SEHNR, FQNEAQ (reference sequence). The CDR3 is 15 residues long. Trimming cost V 4 bases and J 3 bases; bases outside gene matches: 9. This entry comes from a study of cytomegalovirus exposure and HLA in healthy donors. The PCR employed 60 Vbeta primers together with 13 Jbeta primers. Generated by immunoSEQ multiplex PCR, the TCRdb table keeps only in-frame clones and is missing some. This sample has over 110,000 clones, with roughly 83% found just once. Broader study findings: Apparent HLA restriction characterized most CMV-associated TCR beta chains in a later analysis.

Sequenced input: PBMCs. The receptor was isolated from a female donor in good health and CMV-seronegative. The V call is TRBV7-9, the J call TRBJ2-7; 7 bases are shared with TRBD1. The CDR3 here is CASSSGDRPVYEQYF. CDR3 coding DNA: TGTGCCAGCAGCTCCGGGGACAGACCCGTCTACGAGCAGTACTTC.